This record covers a single TCR beta chain. In the original processing: Nucleated cell number was recorded as an estimate derived from reference gene primer amplification. Profiling relied on immunoSEQ multiplex PCR, and the TCRdb table lists in-frame clones only, not all of them. That table furnishes V, J and clone size, whereas the DNA furnished D and trimming. Among tens of thousands of clones listed, under 70% were seen once. This sample is part of a study of blood T cell repertoires in COVID-19. Study-level background: Specimens from acute and convalescent COVID-19 originated in the United States, Italy and Spain. PBMCs, B-cell-depleted T cells, or T cells were the source of the cDNA or gDNA that made up the material.

CDR3 length equals 19 residues. V lost 7 bases to trimming and J lost 2 bases, with 30 bases between them. Germline loops: CDR1 SGHKS, CDR2 YYEKEE (reference sequence). The clonotype comes from a woman in her seventies with acute or convalescent COVID-19. What was sequenced was peripheral blood. This rearrangement joins TRBV5-5 to TRBJ2-5; D possibly corresponds to TRBD1 (5 bases). CDR3 in amino acids: CASSPGSRMMQGIQETQYF. The CDR3 coding sequence is TGTGCCAGCTCCCCTGGTTCGAGAATGATGCAGGGTATTCAAGAGACCCAGTACTTC. Using reference TRBV5-5 and TRBJ2-5 for the parts outside the CDR3, the full variable domain is DAGVTQSPTHLIKTRGQQVTLRCSPISGHKSVSWYQQVLGQGPQFIFQYYEKEERGRGNFPDRFSARQFPNYSSELNVNALLLGDSALYLCASSPGSRMMQGIQETQYFGPGTRLLVL.